This T cell receptor beta chain was obtained from a study of CXCR3-negative and CXCR3-positive naive CD8 T cells. Study-wide context: Libraries each contributed about 1.5 +/- 0.3 million TRB reads, for about 135 million in total. Whole-study findings and limits: Each naive subset displayed comparably high diversity, whereas memory CD8+ cells displayed much lower diversity. Memory cells showed distinct TRBV-TRBJ patterns, while the two naive subsets matched. TRB CDR3s of CXCR3-positive naive cells were more hydrophobic than those of CXCR3-negative naive cells.

A remark on this clonotype: Its antigen is unknown.

The authors made the TRB cDNA libraries by 5' RACE using UMI labels. From the 5' RACE reads, TCRdb lists one entry per CDR3 protein and no DNA. The listing records some 47,000 distinct CDR3 sequences. Germline V CDR1 and CDR2: MNHEY, SMNVEV (reference sequence). The CDR3 totals 15 residues. Within the CD8+ T cell compartment, naive cells were CD45RO-CCR7+CD27+CD95-. The source material was naive CXCR3+ CD8+ T cells from blood. Subset meaning: CD45RO-CCR7+CD27+CD95- naive CD8+ T cells expressing CXCR3 (TNR3+). The TCR originated in a human donor in good health. Some clones in this sample may be carry-over from other donors' samples. This rearrangement joins TRBV27 to TRBJ2-2; TCRdb's D gene call, TRBD1, goes unchecked for lack of DNA. CDR3 sequence reads: CASQGLGTNTGELFF.